This TCR beta chain emerged from a study of persistence of HIV-infected CD4 T cells. A remark on this clone: No antigen is known for it.

Anti-CD3/anti-CD28 beads served as a nonspecific positive control stimulus. Responding CD4+ T cells were sorted by upregulation of both CD40 ligand and CD69. CD8-depleted PBMCs were stimulated approximately 20 hours with anti-CD28/CD49d costimulation, CD40-blocking antibody and enfuvirtide. The germline CDR1 and CDR2 sequences are KGHSH and LQKENI. Trimming took off 4 bases at V and 7 bases at J, with 17 bases between the two ends. The CDR3 consists of 16 residues. This was the immunoSEQ version 4 assay in survey mode. Sequencing was performed with immunoSEQ multiplex PCR; in TCRdb, only in-frame clones are kept and a portion is missing. The sample includes roughly 35,000 clones, about 91% of them seen just once.

This clonotype originated in an adult man with HIV who was CMV-seropositive. Sequencing used CD4+ T cells sorted from PBMCs after roughly 18-hour stimulation, obtained from a patient who received antiretroviral therapy. The chain uses TRBV18 and TRBJ1-6; maybe TRBD1 (5 bases). The CDR3 region is CASSLSGLSPNSPLHF. In DNA form, the CDR3 reads TGTGCCAGCTCACTCTCGGGACTGAGTCCAAATTCACCCCTCCACTTT.